A selection of T cell receptor beta chains follows, all from one sample in a study of blood T cell repertoires in COVID-19. Sequencing was performed with immunoSEQ multiplex PCR; in TCRdb, only in-frame clones are kept and a portion is missing. The sample contains 250,000 to 300,000 clones, over 75% of which appear only once. Sequencing was done on a sample of peripheral blood. The receptors were sampled from a woman aged 55 to 70 with acute or convalescent COVID-19. The CDR3 runs from the conserved cysteine through the conserved F or W. Each record gives: J gene, V gene, clone size, D gene, CDR3 protein, CDR3 DNA. The D gene is left open where the match is weak. For some rows the clone size is stated as once, few or many, or as a class when expanded; others skip it.

J: TRBJ2-7; V: TRBV5-1; size: -; D: TRBD1; CDR3: CASSAQGAGGYEQYF; DNA: TGCGCCAGCAGCGCCCAGGGGGCGGGCGGCTACGAGCAGTACTTC
J: TRBJ2-6; V: TRBV19; size: once; D: TRBD1; CDR3: CASRGQGAGANVLTF; DNA: TGTGCCAGTCGCGGACAGGGCGCTGGGGCCAACGTCCTGACTTTC
J: TRBJ2-7; V: TRBV7-6; size: -; D: -; CDR3: CASSSLASFSYEQYF; DNA: TGTGCCAGCAGCTCACTAGCCAGTTTCTCCTACGAGCAGTACTTC
J: TRBJ2-7; V: TRBV5-8; size: -; D: -; CDR3: CASRRRGSMYEQYF; DNA: TGTGCCAGCAGGAGAAGAGGGAGTATGTACGAGCAGTACTTC
J: TRBJ2-5; V: TRBV11-3; size: -; D: TRBD2; CDR3: CASSSRLAGLDTQYF; DNA: TGTGCCAGCAGCTCCCGACTAGCGGGATTAGATACCCAGTACTTC
J: TRBJ2-1; V: TRBV7-3; size: -; D: TRBD2; CDR3: CASSPELAGGYEQFF; DNA: TGTGCCAGCAGCCCAGAATTAGCGGGGGGTTATGAGCAGTTCTTC
J: TRBJ2-1; V: TRBV19; size: -; D: -; CDR3: CASSTRGDEQFF; DNA: TGTGCCAGTAGTACCAGGGGTGATGAGCAGTTCTTC
J: TRBJ1-3; V: TRBV6-2/TRBV6-3; size: -; D: -; CDR3: CASSYSRGSENTIYF; DNA: TGTGCCAGCAGTTACTCGAGAGGGTCTGAAAACACCATATATTTT
J: TRBJ2-7; V: TRBV19; size: -; D: TRBD2; CDR3: CASSASGRSSYEQYF; DNA: TGTGCCAGTAGTGCAAGCGGGAGGAGCTCCTACGAGCAGTACTTC
J: TRBJ2-2; V: TRBV7-2; size: -; D: TRBD2; CDR3: CASSSLAGNTGELFF; DNA: TGTGCCAGCAGCTCACTAGCGGGGAACACCGGGGAGCTGTTTTTT
J: TRBJ2-7; V: TRBV7-3; size: -; D: -; CDR3: CASSLDSSYEQYF; DNA: TGTGCCAGCAGCTTAGACAGCTCCTACGAGCAGTACTTC
J: TRBJ1-5; V: TRBV6-2/TRBV6-3; size: -; D: TRBD1; CDR3: CASSSIRQGNQPQHF; DNA: TGTGCCAGCAGTTCCATTAGACAGGGGAATCAGCCCCAGCATTTT
J: TRBJ2-7; V: TRBV7-9; size: few; D: TRBD2; CDR3: CASSPRLAGTYEQYF; DNA: TGTGCCAGCAGCCCAAGACTAGCGGGGACCTACGAGCAGTACTTC
J: TRBJ2-3; V: TRBV7-9; size: -; D: TRBD2; CDR3: CASSLRGLADTQYF; DNA: TGTGCCAGCAGCTTAAGAGGACTAGCGGATACGCAGTATTTT
J: TRBJ2-1; V: TRBV28; size: -; D: -; CDR3: CASSTAGYNEQFF; DNA: TGTGCCAGCAGTACCGCCGGGTACAATGAGCAGTTCTTC
J: TRBJ1-6; V: TRBV14; size: -; D: TRBD1; CDR3: CASSRGPGQHNSPLHF; DNA: TGTGCCAGCAGCCGGGGACCGGGACAGCATAATTCACCCCTCCACTTT
J: TRBJ1-3; V: TRBV3-1/TRBV3-2; size: -; D: -; CDR3: CASSQGQARNTIYF; DNA: TGTGCCAGCAGCCAAGGACAGGCCAGAAACACCATATATTTT
J: TRBJ1-2; V: TRBV2; size: -; D: TRBD1; CDR3: CASRDRENYGYTF; DNA: TGTGCCAGCAGAGACAGGGAAAACTATGGCTACACCTTC
J: TRBJ2-7; V: TRBV13; size: -; D: -; CDR3: CASSAGSSSYEQYF; DNA: TGTGCCAGCAGTGCCGGGTCGAGCTCCTACGAGCAGTACTTC
J: TRBJ2-5; V: TRBV11-3; size: -; D: -; CDR3: CASSQDRLETQYF; DNA: TGTGCCAGCAGCCAGGACAGACTAGAGACCCAGTACTTC
J: TRBJ1-6; V: TRBV6-4; size: -; D: TRBD1; CDR3: CASSDTTGNNSPLHF; DNA: TGTGCCAGCAGTGACACGACAGGGAATAATTCACCCCTCCACTTT
J: TRBJ2-7; V: TRBV6-2/TRBV6-3; size: -; D: -; CDR3: CASSYGEAYEQYF; DNA: TGTGCCAGCAGTTACGGTGAGGCATACGAGCAGTACTTC
J: TRBJ2-7; V: TRBV3-1/TRBV3-2; size: -; D: -; CDR3: CASSQAPTGEQYF; DNA: TGTGCCAGCAGCCAAGCTCCTACGGGAGAGCAGTACTTC